Following are 32 T cell receptor beta chains from one sample sequenced in a study of T cell responses to AZD1222 COVID-19 vaccine. Sequencing was performed with immunoSEQ multiplex PCR; in TCRdb, only in-frame clones are kept and a portion is missing. The table shows about 150,000 clones, with over 75% occurring only once. The material was peripheral blood, obtained on day 0 of AZD1222 vaccination. Source of these receptors: an adult in good health.

The chain employs TRBV7-2 and TRBJ2-2; 10 nucleotides agree with TRBD2. The germline V gene encodes CDR1 SGHTA and CDR2 FQGNSA. Trimming removed 3 bases from V and 3 bases from J; junction bases left unmatched: 7. The CDR3 length is 17 residues. The CDR3 reads CASSFTGTSVYTGELFF. CDR3 coding DNA: TGTGCCAGCAGCTTCACCGGGACTAGCGTGTACACCGGGGAGCTGTTTTTT.

The V gene is TRBV10-3, the J gene TRBJ2-7; unclear D gene. V lost 1 base and J 4 bases, leaving 8 bases between the germline ends. The CDR3 runs to 13 residues. The germline V gene encodes CDR1 ENHRY and CDR2 SYGVKD. For the CDR3, the DNA is TGTGCCATCAGTGAGTTTTCAGGTTACGAGCAGTACGTC. It yields the protein CAISEFSGYEQYV.

The chain combines TRBV7-9 with TRBJ1-3; D is ambiguous. Germline V gene data show CDR1 as SEHNR and CDR2 as FQNEAQ (reference sequence). The CDR3 sequence is 14 residues long. Deletions cut 5 bases from V and 4 bases from J, with 12 bases between. The CDR3 protein is CASSPSERGNTIYF. The DNA of the CDR3 is TGTGCCAGCAGCCCAAGCGAGAGGGGAAACACCATATATTTT.

The chain carries TRBV2 and TRBJ2-1, with 10 bases that match TRBD1. The junction had 0 bases not matched to a gene; V was cut back by 4 bases and J by 9 bases. This CDR3 comprises 12 residues. Germline V lookup: CDR1 SNHLY, CDR2 FYNNEI. DNA for the CDR3: TGTGCCAGCAGTGGGACAGGGGGTGAGCAGTTCTTC. It yields the protein CASSGTGGEQFF.

The rearrangement links TRBV4-1 to TRBJ1-2, with TRBD1 as a possible D gene (6 bases). V was pared by 0 bases and J by 8 bases, with 19 bases between. CDR1 MGHRA and CDR2 YSYEKL come from the germline V gene. The CDR3 consists of 16 residues. CDR3 loop: CASSQDPGAWAGGYTF. The CDR3 coding sequence is TGCGCCAGCAGCCAAGATCCGGGGGCGTGGGCAGGAGGCTACACCTTC.

The chain uses TRBV4-2 and TRBJ2-3; TRBD1 might be the D (5 bases). This CDR3 is built from 16 residues. Trimming shortened V by 5 bases and J by 3 bases, and 18 bases separated the two germline ends. The germline V gene encodes CDR1 LGHNA and CDR2 YNFKEQ. The DNA of the CDR3 is TGTGCCAGCAGCAGCCGCGCAGGGATGCTTACAGATACGCAGTATTTT. Residues: CASSSRAGMLTDTQYF.

The chain recombines TRBV27 with TRBJ2-2; TRBD2 is a possible D gene (6 bases). V was clipped by 6 bases and J by 4 bases, with 18 bases between them. Germline CDR1 is MNHEY and CDR2 is SMNVEV (reference sequence). This CDR3 has 16 amino acids. DNA for the CDR3: TGTGCCAGCAGCCCCAGGGCGGGGCTGGGCACCGGGGAGCTGTTTTTT. Amino acid sequence: CASSPRAGLGTGELFF.

Concerning this clone: The sample holds other DNA sequences that translate to the same CDR3. This chain uses TRBV5-1 with TRBJ2-2, with D tentatively TRBD1 (5 bases). The length of the CDR3 is 14 residues. Deletions cut 2 bases from V and 2 bases from J, with 7 bases between. The germline CDR1 and CDR2 sequences are SGHRS and YFSETQ. The CDR3 region is CASSFQGNTGELFF. Here the CDR3 DNA reads TGCGCCAGCAGCTTTCAGGGTAACACCGGGGAGCTGTTTTTT.

J is TRBJ1-2 and V is TRBV21-1; the table's D call, TRBD1, was not checked against the DNA. TRBV21-1 is a documented pseudogene. The CDR3 loop spans 15 amino acids. The CDR3 DNA sequence: TGTGCCAGCAGCAAAATCGTAAGGGGTAACTATGGCTACACCTTC. Translated: CASSKIVRGNYGYTF.

This chain links TRBV12-3 or TRBV12-4 with TRBJ1-5, with no clear D. This CDR3 is 10 amino acids long. The V end was cut by 8 bases, the J end by 9 bases, with 8 bases between. CDR3 nucleotide sequence: TGTGCCAGCGGTAGTCTGCCCCAGCATTTT. Translating it yields CASGSLPQHF.

The rearrangement joins TRBV12-3 or TRBV12-4 to TRBJ2-1; D perhaps matches TRBD1 (5 bases). The CDR3 has 12 amino acids. The ends were cut back, 6 bases at V and 6 bases at J, with 9 bases in the middle. For the CDR3, the DNA is TGTGCCAGCAGGGGGCTCCGCAATGAGCAGTTCTTC. It codes for CASRGLRNEQFF.

This chain uses TRBV12-3 or TRBV12-4 with TRBJ2-1; D uncertain. This CDR3 is 13 amino acids long. V shed 7 bases and J shed 4 bases, with 11 bases lying between them. Here the CDR3 DNA reads TGTGCCAGCATCCGCAAAAATTACAATGAGCAGTTCTTC. Its protein product is CASIRKNYNEQFF.

The genes are TRBV29-1 and TRBJ1-4, with D possibly TRBD1 on 6 matching bases. The CDR3 is 14 amino acids. Trimming shortened V by 6 bases and J by 7 bases, and 18 bases separated the two germline ends. Germline-derived CDR1 and CDR2 are SQVTM and ANQGSEA. The CDR3 sequence is CSVATGTGSEKLFF. The CDR3 DNA reads as TGCAGCGTGGCGACAGGAACTGGGAGTGAAAAACTGTTTTTT.

This chain links TRBV19 with TRBJ2-6; TRBD1 matches at 7 bases. Germline CDR1 and CDR2: LNHDA and SQIVND (reference sequence). CDR3 length: 18 amino acids. V trimming: 6 bases; J trimming: 0 bases; junction bases outside the gene matches: 11. The CDR3 protein is CASSHPAGTDSGANVLTF. In DNA, the CDR3 is TGTGCCAGTAGCCATCCGGCCGGGACAGACTCTGGGGCCAACGTCCTGACTTTC.

This sequence joins TRBV5-1 and TRBJ2-2; TRBD1 might be the D (6 bases). Per the germline V gene, CDR1 is SGHRS and CDR2 is YFSETQ. This CDR3 is built from 15 residues. Deletions cut 1 base from V and 1 base from J, with 8 bases between. CDR3 sequence: CASSLPTGNTGELFF. CDR3 bases: TGCGCCAGCAGCTTGCCGACAGGGAACACCGGGGAGCTGTTTTTT.

The CDR3 here is CSVWTGEVEGYTF. In DNA form, the CDR3 reads TGCAGCGTCTGGACAGGGGAGGTGGAAGGCTACACCTTC. The rearrangement uses TRBV29-1 and TRBJ1-2; 9 nucleotides match TRBD1. V lost 6 bases and J lost 8; bases outside the gene matches: 10. The CDR3 runs to 13 residues. Germline values: CDR1 SQVTM, CDR2 ANQGSEA.

The chain recombines TRBV28 with TRBJ1-1; D possibly corresponds to TRBD1 (6 bases). CDR3 length equals 13 residues. Germline lookup yields CDR1 MDHEN and CDR2 SYDVKM. Trimming shortened V by 4 bases and J by 6 bases, and 12 bases separated the two germline ends. CDR3 in amino acids: CASSWGHLSEAFF. CDR3 coding DNA: TGTGCCAGCAGTTGGGGGCATTTATCTGAAGCTTTCTTT. The full variable domain, rest sourced from reference TRBV28 and TRBJ1-1, is DVKVTQSSRYLVKRTGEKVFLECVQDMDHENMFWYRQDPGLGLRLIYFSYDVKMKEKGDIPEGYSVSREKKERFSLILESASTNQTSMYLCASSWGHLSEAFFGQGTRLTVV.

This clone was recorded once. The V gene is TRBV10-3, the J gene TRBJ2-1; TRBD2 agrees at 9 bases. The CDR3 is 16 amino acids. With V trimmed by 9 bases and J by 4 bases, 13 bases remained unmatched. Germline V gene data show CDR1 as ENHRY and CDR2 as SYGVKD. CDR3 sequence (DNA): TGTGCCATAGGTCTAGCGGGGTCCCAGAAGTACAATGAGCAGTTCTTC. It specifies CAIGLAGSQKYNEQFF.

The chain is built from TRBV5-4 and TRBJ1-2; 10 bases line up with TRBD1. The CDR3 is made up of 17 amino acids. J lost 2 bases, V lost 3 bases, and 10 bases had no gene match. Germline lookup yields CDR1 SGHNT and CDR2 YYREEE (reference sequence). DNA for the CDR3: TGTGCCAGCAGCTCGTCCGCCGGACAGGGGGTAAACTATGGCTACACCTTC. This encodes CASSSSAGQGVNYGYTF.

The rearrangement uses TRBV4-1 and TRBJ1-3; D remains unclear. Trimming took 8 bases from V and 4 from J, leaving 15 bases between them. Germline V gives CDR1 MGHRA, CDR2 YSYEKL. The CDR3 sequence is 14 residues long. In nucleotides, the CDR3 is TGCGCCAGCGGTCTGACCCTTCTGGGAAACACCATATATTTT. The encoded protein is CASGLTLLGNTIYF.

The V call is TRBV6-5, the J call TRBJ1-4, with 9 bases lining up with TRBD1. V lost 4 bases to trimming and J lost 7 bases; unmatched junction nucleotides: 1. The CDR3 has 13 residues. CDR1 and CDR2 from the germline V gene are MNHEY and SVGAGI. The CDR3 DNA reads TGTGCCAGCAGTTTGACAGGGGGTGAAAAACTGTTTTTT. This codes for CASSLTGGEKLFF.

The chain is built from TRBV6-5 and TRBJ1-5; D not resolved. Germline CDR1 and CDR2: MNHEY and SVGAGI. With 5 bases removed from V and 4 bases from J, the gap between germline ends came to 6 bases. The CDR3 loop spans 12 amino acids. The CDR3, as DNA: TGTGCCAGCAGTAAGCCGAATCAGCCCCAGCATTTT. Translation: CASSKPNQPQHF.

J is TRBJ2-2 and V is TRBV20-1; no reliable D call. The length of the CDR3 is 12 residues. Trimming removed 3 bases at V and 4 bases at J, with 6 bases between. The germline V gene has CDR1 DFQATT and CDR2 SNEGSKA (reference sequence). The CDR3 DNA reads TGCAGTGCTAGTCCGGCCACCGGGGAGCTGTTTTTT. As protein: CSASPATGELFF.

V is TRBV13 and J is TRBJ2-3; D may be TRBD1 (5 bases). The germline V gene encodes CDR1 PRHDT and CDR2 FYEKMQ (reference sequence). This CDR3 contains 16 residues. V was shortened by 1 base and J by 4 bases, with 15 bases between the two germline ends. CDR3 in DNA: TGTGCCAGCAGCTTAGTGACAGTGGAACATCCAGATACGCAGTATTTT. This sequence encodes CASSLVTVEHPDTQYF. Full variable domain (rest looked up from reference TRBV13 and TRBJ2-3): AAGVIQSPRHLIKEKRETATLKCYPIPRHDTVYWYQQGPGQDPQFLISFYEKMQSDKGSIPDRFSAQQFSDYHSELNMSSLELGDSALYFCASSLVTVEHPDTQYFGPGTRLTVL.

The chain joins TRBV30 to TRBJ1-1; the D is unclear. The CDR3 runs to 13 residues. Germline loops: CDR1 GTSNPN, CDR2 SVGIG (reference sequence). Trimming took 0 bases from V and 2 from J, leaving 7 bases between them. CDR3 in DNA: TGTGCCTGGAGTGTACGTGTAAACACTGAAGCTTTCTTT. This translates into CAWSVRVNTEAFF.

This chain links TRBV7-2 with TRBJ1-1; tentatively, D is TRBD1 (6 bases). Trimming shortened V by 1 base and J by 5 bases, and 11 bases separated the two germline ends. This CDR3 is 14 amino acids long. Germline V gives CDR1 SGHTA, CDR2 FQGNSA. The CDR3 loop is CASSLVQGQTEAFF. The CDR3 DNA reads as TGTGCCAGCAGCTTAGTCCAGGGGCAGACTGAAGCTTTCTTT.

The V call is TRBV11-1, the J call TRBJ2-7; D is ambiguous. The CDR3 spans 13 residues. Trimming pared 5 bases from V and 3 bases from J, leaving 11 bases between. Germline V gene data show CDR1 as SGHAT and CDR2 as FQDESV (reference sequence). CDR3 sequence reads: CASSPGPVYEQYV. The CDR3 bases are TGTGCCAGCAGCCCCGGCCCTGTCTACGAGCAGTACGTC.

This clone was recorded once. The chain links TRBV30 to TRBJ2-5, with TRBD2 identical over 10 bases. Germline CDR1 and CDR2: GTSNPN and SVGIG (reference sequence). CDR3 size: 14 residues. Trimming cost V 4 bases and J 7 bases; bases outside gene matches: 9. The CDR3 region is CAWNPGTSVGTQYF. The CDR3 DNA reads as TGTGCCTGGAACCCCGGGACTAGCGTGGGGACCCAGTACTTC.

The rearrangement joins TRBV9 to TRBJ2-2; 11 nucleotides agree with TRBD2. Germline V gene sequence: CDR1 SGDLS, CDR2 YYNGEE. The CDR3 loop spans 16 amino acids. J gave up 8 bases and V 3 bases, and 9 bases lay outside the gene matches. This CDR3 reads CASSDGTSGLPGELFF. The CDR3 DNA follows: TGTGCCAGCAGCGACGGGACTAGCGGACTCCCGGGGGAGCTGTTTTTT.

The chain employs TRBV10-3 and TRBJ2-7; 9 positions match TRBD1. The CDR3 sequence is 13 residues long. The V and J ends lost 4 bases and 6 bases, in that order; junction bases with no gene match: 4. Germline V gene sequence: CDR1 ENHRY, CDR2 SYGVKD. In DNA, the CDR3 is TGTGCCATCAGTGGAGGGACAGGGACCGAGCAGTACGTC. This gives the protein CAISGGTGTEQYV.

This clone has a single count. The rearrangement uses TRBV29-1 and TRBJ1-1; D might be TRBD1 (5 bases). V was pared by 8 bases and J by 0 bases, with 22 bases between. In germline, CDR1 is SQVTM, CDR2 ANQGSEA. The CDR3 sequence is 16 residues long. CDR3 DNA sequence: TGCAGCACCGTTGGGGACCGAAGCACACTGAACACTGAAGCTTTCTTT. This codes for CSTVGDRSTLNTEAFF.

The rearrangement uses TRBV6-2 or TRBV6-3 and TRBJ2-1; D may be TRBD1 (5 bases). Germline V gives CDR1 MNHEY, CDR2 SVGEGT. V was pared by 4 bases and J by 8 bases, with 15 bases between. The CDR3 contains 14 residues. Here the CDR3 reads CASSSLRARDEQFF. The CDR3 nucleotides read TGTGCCAGCAGTTCGCTCAGGGCTAGAGATGAGCAGTTCTTC.